This record looks at one TCR beta chain sequence and its context. Once RNA had been extracted, it was reverse transcribed into cDNA to act as the sequencing template. The method was immunoSEQ multiplex PCR; TCRdb's version includes in-frame clones alone and lacks a portion of them. The table lists about 140,000 clones, approximately 60% of them singletons. The data stem from a study of CD8+ T cells in alopecia areata. This CDR3 region has 14 residues. V lost 6 bases to trimming and J lost 5 bases, with 17 bases between them. Germline V CDR1 and CDR2: MNHEY, SVGAGI. This chain connects TRBV6-5 to TRBJ2-7; D gene ambiguous. The origin of this receptor is a human donor in good health. The specimen sequenced was CD8+ T cells sorted from blood. The CDR3 loop is CASSPRARPHEQYF. DNA for the CDR3: TGTGCCAGCAGCCCCAGAGCGAGACCTCACGAGCAGTACTTC.